This TCR beta chain was sequenced in a study of OX40 agonist ivuxolimab in advanced cancers. About the study: Eligibility admitted prior anti-PD-1, anti-PD-L1 or anti-CTLA-4 therapy; about 40% had some. Study-wide results and limits: Partial responders treated at 0.1-3.0 mg/kg exhibited clonal expansion among the lowest measured.

This clone was seen a single time. Its antigen is currently unknown. Data came from immunoSEQ multiplex PCR; TCRdb stores just in-frame clones and leaves some out. The profile shows around 70,000 clones, about 85% of them singletons. This specimen consisted of CD4+ or CD8+ T cells sorted from blood, obtained in a trial of the OX40 agonist ivuxolimab. This TCR came from an adult with an advanced solid tumor such as melanoma, head and neck, liver or kidney cancer.

Written as DNA, the CDR3 is TGTGCCAGCAGTTTAGCGCGACAGGGATCCTACGAGCAGTACTTC. As protein: CASSLARQGSYEQYF. This chain connects TRBV28 to TRBJ2-7; 7 positions match TRBD1. With V trimmed by 2 bases and J by 1 base, 5 bases remained unmatched. CDR3 length equals 15 residues. Germline CDR1 is MDHEN and CDR2 is SYDVKM.